Sequencing of this T cell receptor beta chain was carried out in a study of cytotoxic CD8 clonotypes in ibrutinib-treated CLL. Findings of the study overall: Clonality increased with ibrutinib response but returned toward baseline at progression. Age-matched healthy donor levels were exceeded by baseline clonality, which tracked circulating CD8+ T-cell counts.

Depth targeted 1 in 200,000 to 1 in 1 million T cells, averaging 10x coverage per clonotype. Here immunoSEQ multiplex PCR was the method, and the copy in TCRdb shows in-frame clones only, minus some. The sample records roughly 220,000 clones, roughly 79% being singletons. Turning to this clone: Its antigen is unidentified.

V gave up 2 bases and J gave up 6 bases; unmatched junction bases: 0. Germline V gene data show CDR1 as MNHNS and CDR2 as SASEGT. This CDR3 has 14 amino acids. The sample consisted of PBMCs, taken after 12 months of ibrutinib treatment. This chain uses TRBV6-1 with TRBJ2-1; 11 bases map to TRBD2. The source is a human donor with chronic lymphocytic leukemia. CDR3 in DNA: TGTGCCAGCAGTGAACTAGCGGGGGGCAATGAGCAGTTCTTC. Translated, it gives CASSELAGGNEQFF.